Detailed here is one T cell receptor beta chain. The antigen this receptor binds is unknown. No base quality values were provided; no much bigger clone lies one nucleotide off. This specimen's time point label, per the study, means: cycle 2 day 1 (C2D1) of nivolumab. Every trial patient had relapsed following autologous stem cell transplantation, and prior brentuximab vedotin exposure was what differed among cohorts A, B and C. The trial cohort included around 60 patients with relapsed/refractory classical Hodgkin lymphoma, and each patient had a best overall response of complete response, partial response or progressive disease. Trial patients were treated with single-agent nivolumab in the multi-cohort phase II CheckMate 205 trial. Best overall response was determined by an independent review committee according to the 2007 International Working Group response criteria. Trial PBMCs were collected just before the start of nivolumab (C1D1) and during therapy at cycle 2 day 1 and cycle 4 day 1. Peripheral blood was collected in 8 mL Vacutainer Cell Preparation Tubes, from which PBMCs were isolated by centrifugation and then cryopreserved.

From its cysteine to its phenylalanine, the CDR3 spans 13 amino acids. Here the CDR3 DNA is all that survives: 39 bases in frame from base 1. The trim is 3 bases for V and 5 bases for J, with a gap of 13 bases between the germline ends. For CDR1 and CDR2, the germline V gene (reference sequence) lists GTSNPN and SVGIG. The Qiagen DNeasy kit was used to extract genomic DNA from unsorted PBMCs and from the negatively selected CD4+ and CD8+ fractions. Amplification of TCR beta CDR3 regions was done by immunoSEQ multiplex PCR with primers that anneal to V and J segments. A synthetic immune receptor repertoire was used to minimize amplification bias, and remaining bias was computationally removed after sequencing. Per the source publication's procedure: Repertoire diversity was quantified as the Shannon entropy index using custom Python scripts. The unsorted, CD4+ and CD8+ repertoires were each analyzed separately, with the exception of combined analyses, where CD4+ and CD8+ sequences were merged in silico. A clone was considered expanded if an increase in frequency of at least 2-fold after treatment relative to C1D1 was found, and a pseudocount of 0.5 was applied to clones undetected at baseline. Singleton clones were defined as clones with 0 or 1 copy at C1D1, and non-singleton clones were defined as clones with 2 or more copies. Clones expanded in unsorted samples were labelled as CD4+, CD8+ or unknown by matching protein sequences in sorted samples from the same patient. Wilcoxon tests were applied to paired samples to test diversity changes from C1D1 to C4D1. Held by TCRdb, this immuneACCESS table contains in-frame sequences only and omits some clones. Under half of the omission traces to an unresolved V gene where checked; the cause of the rest is unknown. The DNA gave D and trimming, while V, J and clone size come from that table. Counted in this sample were 120,000 to 150,000 clones; about 81% of them appeared once. Roughly 9.2% of the sample goes to the ten largest clones.

The sample originates from a study of PD-1 blockade in classical Hodgkin lymphoma (dated by TCRdb to about 2020). About the investigation overall: Nivolumab dosing was 3 mg/kg intravenously every 2 weeks, continuing until either disease progression or unacceptable toxicity. To define a peripheral blood immune signature of response to PD-1 blockade in classical Hodgkin lymphoma, the study combined TCR beta sequencing with CyTOF.

General findings and caveats noted by the study authors: Baseline TCR diversity was reported to be lower in newly diagnosed patients than in healthy donors and to be lower still in relapsed/refractory patients. Lower diversity was observed in patients in whom nivolumab was started less than 1 year after ASCT, and these patients were excluded from later analyses so that confounding by immune reconstitution would be avoided. By C4D1, a significant rise was seen in CD4+ TCR diversity but not in CD8+ TCR diversity (p=0.0027 vs p=0.16), and the rise was most apparent among complete responders (p=0.02). Baseline diversity similar to that of newly diagnosed patients was observed in trial patients achieving complete response, whereas significantly lower diversity was observed in partial responders and progressors. The study covered only a single clinical trial cohort, and the causes of the repertoire differences, possibly disease activity or prior therapy, were still not defined.

Specimen: peripheral blood mononuclear cells (PBMCs), collected before the second cycle of nivolumab. In this chain, TRBV30 is recombined with TRBJ2-5, with the D assignment possibly TRBD1 or TRBD2, given 5 matching bases for each. The origin of this receptor is a human donor with classical Hodgkin lymphoma. CDR3 loop: CAWRGPPGETQYF. The nucleotide sequence is given as TGTGCCTGGAGGGGGCCTCCGGGGGAGACCCAGTACTTC. The full variable domain, with segments outside the CDR3 supplied by the reference TRBV30 and TRBJ2-5 proteins, appears as SQTIHQWPATLVQPVGSPLSLECTVEGTSNPNLYWYRQAAGRGLQLLFYSVGIGQISSEVPQNLSASRPQDRQFILSSKKLLLSDSGFYLCAWRGPPGETQYFGPGTRLLVL.